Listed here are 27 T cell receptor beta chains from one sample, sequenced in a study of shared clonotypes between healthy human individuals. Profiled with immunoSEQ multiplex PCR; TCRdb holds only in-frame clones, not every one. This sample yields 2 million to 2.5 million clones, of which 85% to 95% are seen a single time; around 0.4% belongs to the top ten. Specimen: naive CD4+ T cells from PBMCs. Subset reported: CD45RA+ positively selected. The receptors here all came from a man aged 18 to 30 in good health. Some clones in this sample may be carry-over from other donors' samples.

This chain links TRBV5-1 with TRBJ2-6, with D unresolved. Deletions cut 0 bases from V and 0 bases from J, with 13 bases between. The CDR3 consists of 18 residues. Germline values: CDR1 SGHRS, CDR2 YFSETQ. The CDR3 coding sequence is TGCGCCAGCAGCTTGGACCTGGGATATAGCTCTGGGGCCAACGTCCTGACTTTC. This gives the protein CASSLDLGYSSGANVLTF. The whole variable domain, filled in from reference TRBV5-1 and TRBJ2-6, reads KAGVTQTPRYLIKTRGQQVTLSCSPISGHRSVSWYQQTPGQGLQFLFEYFSETQRNKGNFPGRFSGRQFSNSRSEMNVSTLELGDSALYLCASSLDLGYSSGANVLTFGAGSRLTVL.

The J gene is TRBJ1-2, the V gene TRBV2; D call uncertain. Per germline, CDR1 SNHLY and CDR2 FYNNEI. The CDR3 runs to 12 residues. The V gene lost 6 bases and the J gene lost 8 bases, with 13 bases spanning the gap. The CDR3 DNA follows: TGTGCCAGCAGGGAGAGAGTGCTGGGCTACACCTTC. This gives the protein CASRERVLGYTF.

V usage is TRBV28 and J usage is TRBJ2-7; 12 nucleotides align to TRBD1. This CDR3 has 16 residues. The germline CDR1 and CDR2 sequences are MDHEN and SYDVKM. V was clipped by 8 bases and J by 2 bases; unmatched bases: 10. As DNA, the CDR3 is TGTGCCAGCGAGCGATATGGGACAGGGGGCGCCTACGAGCAGTACTTC. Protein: CASERYGTGGAYEQYF.

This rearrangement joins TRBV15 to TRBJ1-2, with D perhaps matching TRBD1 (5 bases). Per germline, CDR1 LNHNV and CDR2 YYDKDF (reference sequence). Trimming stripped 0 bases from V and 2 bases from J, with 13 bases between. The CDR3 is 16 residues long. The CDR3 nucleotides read TGTGCCACCAGCAGAGATCAGGGCAGCTCAAACTATGGCTACACCTTC. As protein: CATSRDQGSSNYGYTF.

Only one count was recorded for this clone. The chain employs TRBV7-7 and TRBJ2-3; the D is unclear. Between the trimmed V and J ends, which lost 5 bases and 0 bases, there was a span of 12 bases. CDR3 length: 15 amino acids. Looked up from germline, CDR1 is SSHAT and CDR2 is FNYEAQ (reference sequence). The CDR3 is CASSQTRSSTDTQYF. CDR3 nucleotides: TGTGCCAGCAGCCAAACTCGGTCTAGCACAGATACGCAGTATTTT.

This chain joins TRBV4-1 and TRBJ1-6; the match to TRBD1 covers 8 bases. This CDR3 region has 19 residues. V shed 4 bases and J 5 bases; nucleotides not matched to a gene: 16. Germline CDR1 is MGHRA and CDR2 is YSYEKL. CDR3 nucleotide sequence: TGCGCCAGCAGCCGCCCGGGACAGGAGCCATTTCTAGATAATTCACCCCTCCACTTT. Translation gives CASSRPGQEPFLDNSPLHF.

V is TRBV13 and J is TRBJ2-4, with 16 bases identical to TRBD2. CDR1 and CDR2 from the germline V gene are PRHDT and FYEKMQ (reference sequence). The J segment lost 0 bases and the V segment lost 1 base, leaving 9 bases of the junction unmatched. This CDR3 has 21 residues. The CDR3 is CASSLESGLAGGVEAKNIQYF. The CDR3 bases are TGTGCCAGCAGCTTAGAGTCGGGACTAGCGGGAGGGGTAGAAGCCAAAAACATTCAGTACTTC.

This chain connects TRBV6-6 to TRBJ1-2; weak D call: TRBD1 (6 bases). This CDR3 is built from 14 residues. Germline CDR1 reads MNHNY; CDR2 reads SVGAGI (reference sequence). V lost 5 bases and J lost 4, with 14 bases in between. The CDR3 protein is CASSQTGTGYGYTF. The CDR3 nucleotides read TGTGCCAGCAGTCAAACAGGGACTGGCTATGGCTACACCTTC.

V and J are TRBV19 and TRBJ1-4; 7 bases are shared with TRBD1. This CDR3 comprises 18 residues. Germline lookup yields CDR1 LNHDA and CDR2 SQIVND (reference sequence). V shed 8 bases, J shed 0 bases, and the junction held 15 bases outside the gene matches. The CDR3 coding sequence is TGTGCCAGTGAAGTCGCCGGACAGGAGGACCCAACTAATGAAAAACTGTTTTTT. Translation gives CASEVAGQEDPTNEKLFF.

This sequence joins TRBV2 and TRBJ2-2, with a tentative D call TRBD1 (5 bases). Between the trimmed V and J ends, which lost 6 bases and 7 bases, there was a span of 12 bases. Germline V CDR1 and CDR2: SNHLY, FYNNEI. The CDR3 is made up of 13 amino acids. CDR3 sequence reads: CASRLQVGGELFF. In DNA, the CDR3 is TGTGCCAGCAGACTACAGGTTGGCGGGGAGCTGTTTTTT.

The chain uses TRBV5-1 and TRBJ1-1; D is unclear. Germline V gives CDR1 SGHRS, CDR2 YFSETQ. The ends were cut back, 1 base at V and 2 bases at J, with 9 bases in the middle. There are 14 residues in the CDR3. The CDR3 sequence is CASSLLQLNTEAFF. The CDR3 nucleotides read TGCGCCAGCAGCTTGTTGCAGCTAAACACTGAAGCTTTCTTT.

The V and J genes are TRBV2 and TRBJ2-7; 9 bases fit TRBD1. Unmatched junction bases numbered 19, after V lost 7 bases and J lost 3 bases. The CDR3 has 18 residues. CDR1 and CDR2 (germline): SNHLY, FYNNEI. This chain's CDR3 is CASTKDRGGGSVSYEQYF. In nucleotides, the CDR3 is TGTGCCAGCACTAAGGACAGGGGAGGGGGTAGCGTAAGCTACGAGCAGTACTTC. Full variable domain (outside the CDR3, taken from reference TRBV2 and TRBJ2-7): EPEVTQTPSHQVTQMGQEVILRCVPISNHLYFYWYRQILGQKVEFLVSFYNNEISEKSEIFDDQFSVERPDGSNFTLKIRSTKLEDSAMYFCASTKDRGGGSVSYEQYFGPGTRLTVT.

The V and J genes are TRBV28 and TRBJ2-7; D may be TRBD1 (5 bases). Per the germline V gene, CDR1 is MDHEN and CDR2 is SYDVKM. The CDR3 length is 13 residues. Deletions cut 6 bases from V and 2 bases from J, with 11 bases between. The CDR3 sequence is CASRVGVTYEQYF. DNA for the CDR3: TGTGCCAGCAGAGTAGGGGTTACCTACGAGCAGTACTTC.

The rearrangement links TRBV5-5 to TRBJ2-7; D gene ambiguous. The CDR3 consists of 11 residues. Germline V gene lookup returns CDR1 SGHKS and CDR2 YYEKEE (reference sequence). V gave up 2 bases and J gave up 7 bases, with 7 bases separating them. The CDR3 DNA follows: TGTGCCAGCAGCTTCCAGAGGGAGCAGTACTTC. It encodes CASSFQREQYF.

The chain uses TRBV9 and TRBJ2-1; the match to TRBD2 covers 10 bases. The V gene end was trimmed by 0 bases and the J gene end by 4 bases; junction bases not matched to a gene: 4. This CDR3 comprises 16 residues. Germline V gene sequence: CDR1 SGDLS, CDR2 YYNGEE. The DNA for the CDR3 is TGTGCCAGCAGCGTAGCTCTACTAGCGGGATACAATGAGCAGTTCTTC. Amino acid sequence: CASSVALLAGYNEQFF.

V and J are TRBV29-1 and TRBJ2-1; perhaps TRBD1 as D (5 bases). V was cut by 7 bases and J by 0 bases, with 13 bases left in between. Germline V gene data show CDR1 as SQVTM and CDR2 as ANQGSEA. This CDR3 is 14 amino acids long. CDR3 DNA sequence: TGCAGCGGCAGCAGGGCGCTCTCCTACAATGAGCAGTTCTTC. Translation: CSGSRALSYNEQFF.

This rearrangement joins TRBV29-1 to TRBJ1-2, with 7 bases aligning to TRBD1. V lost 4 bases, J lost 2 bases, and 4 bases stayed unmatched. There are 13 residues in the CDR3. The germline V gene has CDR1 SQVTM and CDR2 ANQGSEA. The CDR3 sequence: CSVAPGGNYGYTF. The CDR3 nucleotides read TGCAGCGTTGCGCCAGGGGGGAACTATGGCTACACCTTC.

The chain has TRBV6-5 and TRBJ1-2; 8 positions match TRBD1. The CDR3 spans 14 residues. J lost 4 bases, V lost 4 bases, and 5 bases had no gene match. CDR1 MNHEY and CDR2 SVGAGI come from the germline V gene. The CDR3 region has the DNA TGTGCCAGCAGTTTTCGGGACAGGAGCTATGGCTACACCTTC. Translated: CASSFRDRSYGYTF.

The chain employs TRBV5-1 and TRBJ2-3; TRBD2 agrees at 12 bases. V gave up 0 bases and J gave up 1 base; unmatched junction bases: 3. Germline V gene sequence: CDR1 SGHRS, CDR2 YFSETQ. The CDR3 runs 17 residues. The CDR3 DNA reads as TGCGCCAGCAGCTTGGGGACTAGCGGGGAAGGCACAGATACGCAGTATTTT. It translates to CASSLGTSGEGTDTQYF.

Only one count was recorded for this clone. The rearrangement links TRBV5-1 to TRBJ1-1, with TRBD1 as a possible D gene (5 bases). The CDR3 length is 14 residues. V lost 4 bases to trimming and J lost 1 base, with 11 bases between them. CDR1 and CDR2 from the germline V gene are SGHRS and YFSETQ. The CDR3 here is CASSPQGWNTEAFF. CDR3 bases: TGCGCCAGCAGCCCCCAGGGATGGAACACTGAAGCTTTCTTT.

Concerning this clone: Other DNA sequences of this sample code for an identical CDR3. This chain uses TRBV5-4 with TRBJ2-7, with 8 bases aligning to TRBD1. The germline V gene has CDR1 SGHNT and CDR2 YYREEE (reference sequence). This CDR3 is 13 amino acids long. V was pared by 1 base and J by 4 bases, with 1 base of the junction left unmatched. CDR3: CASSLNRGYEQYF. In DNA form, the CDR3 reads TGTGCCAGCAGCTTGAACAGGGGGTACGAGCAGTACTTC. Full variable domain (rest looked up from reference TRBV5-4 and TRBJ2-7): ETGVTQSPTHLIKTRGQQVTLRCSSQSGHNTVSWYQQALGQGPQFIFQYYREEENGRGNFPPRFSGLQFPNYSSELNVNALELDDSALYLCASSLNRGYEQYFGPGTRLTVT.

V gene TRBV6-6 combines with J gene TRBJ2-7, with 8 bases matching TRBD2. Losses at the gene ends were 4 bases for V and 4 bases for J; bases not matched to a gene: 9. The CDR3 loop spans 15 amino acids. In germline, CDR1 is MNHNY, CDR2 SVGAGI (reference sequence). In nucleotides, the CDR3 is TGTGCCAGCAGTTGGCAGCGGGAGAAGGGATACGAGCAGTACTTC. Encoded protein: CASSWQREKGYEQYF.

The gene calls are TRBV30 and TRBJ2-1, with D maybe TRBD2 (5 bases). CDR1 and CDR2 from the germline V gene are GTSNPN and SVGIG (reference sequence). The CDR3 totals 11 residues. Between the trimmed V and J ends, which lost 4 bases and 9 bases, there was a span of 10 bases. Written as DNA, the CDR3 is TGTGCCTGGACCGACGGAGGTGAGCAGTTCTTC. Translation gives CAWTDGGEQFF. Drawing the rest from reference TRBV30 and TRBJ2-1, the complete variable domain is SQTIHQWPATLVQPVGSPLSLECTVEGTSNPNLYWYRQAAGRGLQLLFYSVGIGQISSEVPQNLSASRPQDRQFILSSKKLLLSDSGFYLCAWTDGGEQFFGPGTRLTVL.

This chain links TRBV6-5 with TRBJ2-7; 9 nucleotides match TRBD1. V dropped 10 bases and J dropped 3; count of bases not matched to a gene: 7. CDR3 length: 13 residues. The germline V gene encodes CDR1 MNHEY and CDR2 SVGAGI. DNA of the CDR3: TGTGCCACTCTAGGACAGGGGTACTACGAGCAGTACTTC. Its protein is CATLGQGYYEQYF.

CDR3 residues: CASSENQVNPHEQYF. CDR3 bases: TGTGCCAGCTCCGAAAACCAGGTCAATCCCCACGAGCAGTACTTC. The chain is built from TRBV18 and TRBJ2-7; D gene uncertain. The CDR3 has 15 amino acids. From germline, CDR1 is KGHSH and CDR2 LQKENI. V lost 6 bases and J 5 bases, leaving 20 bases between the germline ends.

DNA of the CDR3: TGTGCCAGCAGTGCTCGGGACTCTTCGTGGACTGAAGCTTTCTTT. Translation: CASSARDSSWTEAFF. The chain employs TRBV28 and TRBJ1-1, with a tentative D call TRBD1 (5 bases). The V gene's germline CDR1 is MDHEN and CDR2 SYDVKM. CDR3 length: 15 amino acids. The V and J ends lost 5 bases and 5 bases respectively, with 18 bases between them.

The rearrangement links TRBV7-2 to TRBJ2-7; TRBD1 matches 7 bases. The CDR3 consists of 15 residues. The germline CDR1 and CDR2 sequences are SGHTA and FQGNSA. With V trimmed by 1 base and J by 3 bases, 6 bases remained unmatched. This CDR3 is CASSLGRGTNYEQYF. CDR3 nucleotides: TGTGCCAGCAGCTTAGGCAGGGGGACAAACTACGAGCAGTACTTC.